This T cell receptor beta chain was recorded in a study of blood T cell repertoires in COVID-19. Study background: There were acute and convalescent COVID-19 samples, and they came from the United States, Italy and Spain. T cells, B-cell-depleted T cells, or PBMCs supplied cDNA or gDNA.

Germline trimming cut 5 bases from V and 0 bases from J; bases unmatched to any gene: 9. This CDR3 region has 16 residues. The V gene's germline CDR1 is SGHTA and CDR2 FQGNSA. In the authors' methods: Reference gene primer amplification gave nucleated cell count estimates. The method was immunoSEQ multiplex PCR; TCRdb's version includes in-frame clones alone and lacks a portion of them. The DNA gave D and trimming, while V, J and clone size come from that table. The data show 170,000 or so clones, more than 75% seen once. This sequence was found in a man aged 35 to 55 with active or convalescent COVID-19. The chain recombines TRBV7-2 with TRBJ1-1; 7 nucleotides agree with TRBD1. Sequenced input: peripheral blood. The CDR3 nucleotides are TGTGCCAGCAGCCGGGGGACAGAAAATTTGAACACTGAAGCTTTCTTT. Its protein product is CASSRGTENLNTEAFF.